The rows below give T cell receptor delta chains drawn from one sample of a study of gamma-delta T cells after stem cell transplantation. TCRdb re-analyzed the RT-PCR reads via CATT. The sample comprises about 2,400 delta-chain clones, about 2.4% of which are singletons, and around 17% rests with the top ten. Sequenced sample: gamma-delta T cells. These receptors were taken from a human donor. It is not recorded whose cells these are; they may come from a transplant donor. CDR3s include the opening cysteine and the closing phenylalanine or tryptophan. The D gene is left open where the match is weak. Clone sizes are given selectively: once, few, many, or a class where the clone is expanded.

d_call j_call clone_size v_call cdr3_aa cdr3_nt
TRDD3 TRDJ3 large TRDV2 CACDEPSVLGDKNPSSWDTRQMFF TGTGCCTGTGACGAACCTTCGGTACTGGGGGACAAAAACCCTAGCTCCTGGGACACCCGACAGATGTTTTTC
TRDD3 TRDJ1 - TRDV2 CACDTVGLGDTLTDKLIF TGTGCCTGTGACACCGTAGGGCTGGGGGATACGCTCACCGATAAACTCATCTTT
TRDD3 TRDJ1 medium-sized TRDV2 CACERMGDDTDKLIF TGTGCCTGTGAAAGGATGGGGGATGACACCGATAAACTCATCTTT
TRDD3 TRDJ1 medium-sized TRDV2 CACDSLGDTPDKLIF TGTGCCTGTGACAGCCTGGGGGATACCCCCGATAAACTCATCTTT
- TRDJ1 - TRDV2 CACDTVSYSPTTTTLGQIPFTDKLIF TGTGCCTGTGACACCGTGTCCTACTCACCAACGACTACCACTCTGGGGCAGATACCCTTCACCGATAAACTCATCTTT
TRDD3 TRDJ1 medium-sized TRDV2 CACDAVGDNTDKLIF TGTGCCTGTGACGCCGTGGGGGATAACACCGATAAACTCATCTTT
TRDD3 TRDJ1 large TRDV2 CACDQVGDTSYTDKLIF TGTGCCTGTGATCAAGTGGGGGATACGAGCTACACCGATAAACTCATCTTT
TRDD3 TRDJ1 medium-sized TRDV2 CACDTLLGDTDKLIF TGTGCCTGTGACACTTTACTGGGGGACACCGATAAACTCATCTTT
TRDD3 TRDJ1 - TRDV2 CACDTVSSTGDKRESGYTDKLIF TGTGCCTGTGACACCGTATCCAGTACTGGGGACAAGAGAGAGAGCGGGTACACCGATAAACTCATCTTT
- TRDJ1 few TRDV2 CACDTLTQYSTDKLIF TGTGCCTGTGACACCCTTACCCAATACTCCACCGATAAACTCATCTTT
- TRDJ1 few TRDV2 CACDMIAPRTLQNKLIF TGTGCCTGTGACATGATCGCCCCCCGTACTCTCCAGAATAAACTCATCTTT
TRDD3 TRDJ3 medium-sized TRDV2 CACDSTGGQSWDTRQMFF TGTGCCTGTGACTCTACTGGGGGCCAGTCCTGGGACACCCGACAGATGTTTTTC
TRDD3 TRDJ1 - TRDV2 CACDTGSLPGDKGMTYTDKLIF TGTGCCTGTGACACCGGATCGCTACCGGGGGATAAGGGAATGACTTACACCGATAAACTCATCTTT
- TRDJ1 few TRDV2 CACDTLIVAGRLTDKLIF TGTGCCTGTGACACCCTCATCGTGGCTGGACGCTTGACCGATAAACTCATCTTT
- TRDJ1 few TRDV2 CACDSLGALDKLIF TGTGCCTGTGACAGCTTGGGGGCCCTCGATAAACTCATCTTT
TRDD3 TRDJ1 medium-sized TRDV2 CACDSLLGDIEERLIF TGTGCCTGTGACTCCTTACTGGGGGATATCGAGGAGAGGCTCATCTTT
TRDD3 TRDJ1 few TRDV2 CACDTLSSYTGDTDTDKLIF TGTGCCTGTGACACTCTTTCATCTTACACGGGGGATACCGACACCGATAAACTCATCTTT
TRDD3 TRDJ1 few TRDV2 CACDSVLGDNRGTDKLIF TGTGCCTGTGACTCTGTACTGGGGGATAATCGGGGCACCGATAAACTCATCTTT
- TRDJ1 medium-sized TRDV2 CACDTVVGNTDKLIF TGTGCCTGTGACACCGTTGTGGGGAACACCGATAAACTCATCTTT
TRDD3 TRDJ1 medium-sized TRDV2 CACDKLGDSLTDKLIF TGTGCCTGTGACAAACTGGGGGATTCGCTAACCGATAAACTCATCTTT
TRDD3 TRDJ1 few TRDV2 CACDAVTGGYHTDKLIF TGTGCCTGTGACGCGGTTACTGGGGGATACCACACCGATAAACTCATCTTC
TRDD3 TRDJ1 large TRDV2 CACDPLLGEYTDKLIF TGTGCCTGTGACCCCTTACTGGGGGAGTACACCGATAAACTCATCTTT
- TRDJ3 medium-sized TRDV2 CACDFTGRAPSWDTRQMFF TGTGCCTGTGACTTTACTGGACGGGCCCCCTCCTGGGACACCCGACAGATGTTTTTC
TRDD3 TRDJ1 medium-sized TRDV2 CACDNLGDTRDTDKLIF TGTGCCTGTGACAACCTGGGGGATACGAGGGACACCGATAAACTCATCTTT
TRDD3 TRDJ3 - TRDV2 CACDTLGDNPSWDTRQMFF TGTGCCTGTGACACCCTGGGGGATAATCCGTCCTGGGACACCCGACAGATGTTTTTC
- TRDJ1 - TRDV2 CACDKLGVDYTDKLIF TGTGCCTGTGACAAATTGGGGGTGGATTACACCGATAAGCTCATCTTT
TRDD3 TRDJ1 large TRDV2 CACDPLLGDTRGTDKLIF TGTGCCTGTGACCCTTTACTGGGGGATACGCGGGGCACCGATAAACTCATCTTT
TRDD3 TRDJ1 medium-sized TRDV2 CACDTLLGDLPNTDKLIF TGTGCCTGTGACACCTTACTGGGGGATCTACCGAACACCGATAAACTCATCTTT
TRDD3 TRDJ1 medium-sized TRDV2 CACDTVLGDTSNTDKLIF TGTGCCTGTGACACCGTACTGGGGGATACGTCCAACACCGATAAACTCATCTTT
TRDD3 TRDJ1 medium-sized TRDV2 CACDTVGGTGGEYTDKLIF TGTGCCTGTGACACCGTAGGGGGAACTGGGGGAGAGTACACCGATAAACTCATCTTT
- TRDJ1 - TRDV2 CACDTAGGFPATNADKLIF TGTGCCTGTGACACCGCAGGTGGTTTCCCCGCGACCAACGCCGATAAACTCATCTTT
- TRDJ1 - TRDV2 CACDTVGSINTDKLIF TGCGCCTGTGACACCGTTGGGTCTATAAACACCGATAAACTCATCTTT
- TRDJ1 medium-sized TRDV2 CACDTVVPNTDKLIF TGTGCCTGTGACACCGTCGTACCTAATACCGATAAACTCATCTTT
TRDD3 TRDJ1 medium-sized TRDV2 CACEHLGDTSTDKLIF TGTGCCTGTGAACACCTGGGGGATACATCCACCGATAAACTCATCTTT
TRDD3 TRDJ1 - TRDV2 CACDNLLGDTATTDKLIF TGTGCCTGTGACAACCTACTGGGGGATACGGCGACCACCGATAAACTCATCTTT
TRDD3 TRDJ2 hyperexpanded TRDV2 CACDPLRGDTRAAQLFF TGTGCCTGCGACCCCCTCCGGGGGGATACAAGGGCAGCACAACTCTTCTTT
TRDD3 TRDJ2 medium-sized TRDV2 CACDPVGLGDPLTAQLFF TGTGCCTGTGACCCCGTGGGGCTGGGGGACCCTTTGACAGCACAACTCTTCTTT
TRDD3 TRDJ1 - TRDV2 CACDQLGDHNKLIF TGTGCCTGTGACCAACTGGGGGACCATAATAAACTCATCTTT
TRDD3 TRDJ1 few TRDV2 CACDTLGGDQRTDKLIF TGTGCCTGTGACACCCTTGGGGGAGACCAAAGAACCGATAAACTCATCTTT
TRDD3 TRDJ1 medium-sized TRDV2 CACDTLLNLPATGGYTDKLIF TGTGCCTGTGACACCCTCCTGAATCTTCCCGCTACTGGGGGATACACCGATAAACTCATCTTT
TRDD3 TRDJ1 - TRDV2 CACDVLTGGFDTDKLIF TGTGCCTGTGACGTCCTCACTGGGGGATTCGACACCGATAAACTCATCTTT
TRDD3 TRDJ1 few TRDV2 CACDTVDRGLLGDTFTDKLIF TGTGCCTGTGACACCGTGGATCGGGGATTACTGGGGGATACGTTTACGGATAAACTCATCTTT
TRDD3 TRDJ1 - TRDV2 CACDRLGDTDKLIF TGTGCCTGTGACAGACTGGGGGATACCGATAAACTCATCTTT
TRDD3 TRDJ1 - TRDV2 CACDTLNPLGDTDKLIF TGTGCCTGTGACACCTTAAACCCACTGGGGGATACCGATAAACTCATCTTT
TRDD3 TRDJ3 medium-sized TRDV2 CACDTAGGRAKDTRQMFF TGTGCCTGTGACACCGCTGGGGGAAGGGCTAAGGACACCCGACAGATGTTTTTC
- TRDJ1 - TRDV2 CACGPLAPNTDKLIF TGTGCCTGTGGCCCTCTGGCGCCCAACACCGATAAACTCATCTTT
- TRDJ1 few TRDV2 CAWELNTPGGDKLIF TGTGCCTGGGAACTAAATACCCCCGGAGGCGATAAACTCATCTTT
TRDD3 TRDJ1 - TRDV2 CACDTGGYAELIF TGTGCCTGTGACACTGGGGGATACGCGGAACTCATCTTT
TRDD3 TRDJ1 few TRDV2 CACDELGDTGTDKLIF TGTGCCTGTGACGAACTGGGGGATACTGGCACCGATAAACTCATCTTT
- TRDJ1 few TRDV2 CACDKLLGTDKLIF TGTGCCTGTGACAAGCTACTGGGAACCGATAAACTCATCTTT
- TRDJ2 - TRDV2 CACDTVGGPATSLTAQLFF TGTGCCTGTGACACCGTTGGGGGCCCAGCCACCTCTTTGACAGCACAACTCTTCTTT
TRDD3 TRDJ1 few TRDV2 CACDNLNGIRPQLIF TGTGCCTGTGACAACCTTAACGGGATACGCCCCCAACTCATCTTT
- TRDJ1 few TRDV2 CACDTIGSPILNGNTDKLIF TGTGCCTGTGACACCATTGGCTCCCCAATCCTAAATGGCAACACCGATAAACTCATCTTT
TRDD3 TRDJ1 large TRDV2 CACDTVLGEAKYTDKLIF TGTGCCTGTGACACCGTTCTGGGGGAGGCCAAGTACACCGATAAACTCATCTTT
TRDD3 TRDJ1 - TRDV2 CACDTVTGGYAGSTTDKLIF TGTGCCTGTGACACCGTTACTGGGGGATACGCGGGATCCACCACCGATAAACTCATCTTT
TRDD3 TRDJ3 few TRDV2 CACDRLGDSSWDTRQMFF TGTGCCTGTGACCGACTGGGGGATAGCTCCTGGGACACCCGACAGATGTTTTTC
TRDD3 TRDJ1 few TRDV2 CACDRLGGYDTDKLIF TGTGCCTGTGACCGCCTGGGGGGATACGACACCGATAAACTCATCTTT
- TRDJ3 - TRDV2 CACDTGISLSWDTRQMFF TGTGCCTGTGACACGGGGATCAGCCTTTCCTGGGACACCCGACAGATGTTTTTC
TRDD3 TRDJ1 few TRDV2 CACDTLPYSDIGGRTGPLYTDKLIF TGTGCCTGTGACACCCTTCCCTATTCCGATATTGGGGGACGAACCGGCCCGTTGTACACCGATAAACTCATCTTT